The clone carrying this TCR beta chain was observed a few times. Time point defined: pre-sensitization, week 0. Treatment meaning: therapeutic diphenylcyclopropenone sensitization with weekly scalp DPC. The CDR3 sequence is 14 residues long. V lost 4 bases and J lost 5, with 14 bases in between. CDR1 is SQVTM and CDR2 is ANQGSEA in the germline V gene. Authors' analysis steps: Sample TCR totals centred on a median of around 92,000, ranging about 23,224 to 690,600. TCRdb re-analysed the RACE reads in MiXCR, keeping a single row per CDR3 protein. TCRdb, not the original authors, processed these V and J calls. The top ten clones hold 2% to 3% of a sample with about 260,000 distinct CDR3 sequences, 7.5% to 10% of them seen once. This sample is part of a study of human T cells and chemical hapten exposure. Whole-study context: All through the roughly 23-week study, the scalp of each patient received diphenylcyclopropenone doses weekly. Women made up most patients, who had alopecia areata, totalis or universalis.

The sample consisted of whole blood, taken in connection with sensitization to the hapten diphenylcyclopropenone (DPC). The chain has TRBV29-1 and TRBJ2-2; D tentatively fits TRBD1 or TRBD2 (5 bases each). The sequence was obtained from a woman between 40 and 50 years old with alopecia areata. Some clones in this sample may be carry-over from other donors' samples. This CDR3 is CSVVAGAGTGELFF. CDR3 nucleotide sequence: TGCAGCGTTGTAGCCGGGGCAGGGACCGGGGAGCTGTTTTTT.